This T cell receptor (beta chain) was obtained from a study of T cell repertoires in ileal Crohn's disease. Study-level information: M6 samples are neoterminal ileum biopsies from postoperative colonoscopy. Study-wide results and caveats: Postoperative endoscopy occurred within one year, median roughly 6.9 months. Endoscopic recurrence occurred in every patient whose clonality exceeded 26.8%. Compared with CD4 T cells, sorted CD8 cells carried more expanded clones.

V dropped 5 bases and J dropped 2; count of bases not matched to a gene: 5. Germline V gene data show CDR1 as SGHDT and CDR2 as YYEEEE. The CDR3 sequence is 15 residues long. Noted time point: neoterminal ileum biopsy at postoperative endoscopy, about 6 months after surgery. The data were produced by immunoSEQ multiplex PCR, yet TCRdb's version contains in-frame clones alone and is incomplete. The data contain about 12,000 clones, approximately 78% of them singletons. Points on this clone: Its specificity is not known.

The specimen sequenced was ileal tissue. The V gene is TRBV5-6, the J gene TRBJ2-1; TRBD2 agrees at 9 bases. This TCR came from an adult with Crohn's disease. The CDR3 reads CASSVTSGTYNEQFF. The CDR3 bases are TGTGCCAGCAGTGTGACTAGCGGAACCTACAATGAGCAGTTCTTC.